What follows is one T cell receptor (beta chain) and its context. Its target is unknown. The entry originates in a study of spatial heterogeneity in lung cancer. On the study more broadly: Consistent detection of more beta-chain than alpha-chain sequences was observed. Overall study findings and caveats: For expanded intratumoral alpha and beta TCRs, counts tracked tumor mutation counts.

Time point denoted: sample taken at primary tumor resection. Unique molecular identifiers, one per molecule, were present on every TCR cDNA molecule. TCRdb processed the 5' RACE reads anew with MiXCR; each CDR3 protein has one entry. This sample has some 1,600 distinct CDR3 sequences, with 20% to 25% found just once. The CDR3 extends over 14 amino acids. V shed 0 bases and J shed 5 bases, with 8 bases lying between them. Germline V gene sequence: CDR1 LGHNA, CDR2 YSLEER. Sample: lung tumor tissue, taken at surgery. The receptor comes from a male donor with early-stage non-small cell lung cancer. The rearrangement joins TRBV4-3 to TRBJ1-5, with D possibly matching TRBD1 (6 bases). For the CDR3, the DNA is TGCGCCAGCAGCCAAGATAGACAGGATCAGCCCCAGCATTTT. This codes for CASSQDRQDQPQHF.